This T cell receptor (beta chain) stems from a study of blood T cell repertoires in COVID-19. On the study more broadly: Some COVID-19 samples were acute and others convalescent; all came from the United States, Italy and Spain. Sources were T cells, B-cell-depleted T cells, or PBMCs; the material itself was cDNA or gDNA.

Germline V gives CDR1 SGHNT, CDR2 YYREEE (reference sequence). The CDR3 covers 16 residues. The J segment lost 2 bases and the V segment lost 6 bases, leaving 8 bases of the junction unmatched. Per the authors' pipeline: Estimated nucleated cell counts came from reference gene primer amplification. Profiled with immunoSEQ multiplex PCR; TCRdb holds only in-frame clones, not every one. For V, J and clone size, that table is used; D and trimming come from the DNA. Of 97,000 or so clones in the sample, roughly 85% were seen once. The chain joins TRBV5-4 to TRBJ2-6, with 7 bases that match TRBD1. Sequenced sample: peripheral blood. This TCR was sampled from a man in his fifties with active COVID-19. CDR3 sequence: CASTRPDRAGANVLTF. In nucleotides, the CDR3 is TGTGCCAGCACACGTCCTGACAGGGCTGGGGCCAACGTCCTGACTTTC.